Judged by abundance, the clone carrying this T cell receptor beta chain is medium-sized. Antigen specificity is unknown. This entry is derived from a study of T and B cells in COVID-19 patients. For the study at large: Blood was sampled from COVID-19 patients who were either actively infected or recovered. At median age roughly 35 years, recovered patients were younger than active-infection patients at about 67. Study outcomes and limitations: Patients with COVID-19 reportedly showed strongly skewed T cell receptor beta variable and joining gene usage. Few blood samples existed from mildly ill patients during symptoms or early in severe cases.

TRB rearrangements were amplified by multiplex PCR with BIOMED2 TRB-A/B primers. TCRdb called the multiplex PCR reads again in MiXCR, with one record for every CDR3 protein. The sample carries 4,500 or so distinct CDR3 sequences, around 30% recorded once. Each TRB amplification used roughly 220-550 ng of genomic DNA from blood. The V segment lost 5 bases and the J segment 16 bases; nucleotides outside the gene matches: 5. CDR1 is MNHNS and CDR2 is SASEGT in the germline V gene. CDR3 length equals 12 residues. This chain links TRBV6-1 with TRBJ2-1; the match to TRBD2 covers 13 bases. The source of this sequence is a human donor with active COVID-19. Sequencing was performed on blood. The CDR3 here is CASSTSGRVFFF. CDR3 DNA: TGTGCCAGCAGTACTAGCGGGAGGGTCTTCTTCTTC.